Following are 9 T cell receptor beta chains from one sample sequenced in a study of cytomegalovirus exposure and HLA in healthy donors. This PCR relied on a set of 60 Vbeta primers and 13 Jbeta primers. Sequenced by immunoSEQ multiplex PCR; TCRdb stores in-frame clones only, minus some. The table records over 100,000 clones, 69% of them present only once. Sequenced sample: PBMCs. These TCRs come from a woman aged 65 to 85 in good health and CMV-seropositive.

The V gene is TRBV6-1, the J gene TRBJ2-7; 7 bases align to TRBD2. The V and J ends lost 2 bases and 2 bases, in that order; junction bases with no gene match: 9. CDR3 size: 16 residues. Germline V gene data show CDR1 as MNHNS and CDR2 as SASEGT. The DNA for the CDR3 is TGTGCCAGCAGTGAAAGGGTGGGGGGGGGACCCTACGAGCAGTACTTC. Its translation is CASSERVGGGPYEQYF.

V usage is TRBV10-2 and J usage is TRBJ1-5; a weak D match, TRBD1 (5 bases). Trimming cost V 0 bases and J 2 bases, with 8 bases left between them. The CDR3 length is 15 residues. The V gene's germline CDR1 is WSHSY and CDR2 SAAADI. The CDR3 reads CASSESGGGNQPQHF. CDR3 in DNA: TGCGCCAGCAGTGAGTCGGGAGGGGGCAATCAGCCCCAGCATTTT.

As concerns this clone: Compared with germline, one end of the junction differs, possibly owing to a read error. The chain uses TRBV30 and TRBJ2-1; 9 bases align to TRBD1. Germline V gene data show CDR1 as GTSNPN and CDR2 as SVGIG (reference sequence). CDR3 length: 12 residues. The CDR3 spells CFGTGFRDEQFF. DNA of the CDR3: TGCTTCGGGACAGGGTTTAGGGATGAGCAGTTCTTC.

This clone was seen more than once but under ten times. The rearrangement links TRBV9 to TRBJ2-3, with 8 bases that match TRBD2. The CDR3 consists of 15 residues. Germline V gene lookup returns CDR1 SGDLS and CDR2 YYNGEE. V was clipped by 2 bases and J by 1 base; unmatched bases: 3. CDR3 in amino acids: CASSVGGAGTDTQYF. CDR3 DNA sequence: TGTGCCAGCAGCGTCGGGGGGGCCGGCACAGATACGCAGTATTTT.

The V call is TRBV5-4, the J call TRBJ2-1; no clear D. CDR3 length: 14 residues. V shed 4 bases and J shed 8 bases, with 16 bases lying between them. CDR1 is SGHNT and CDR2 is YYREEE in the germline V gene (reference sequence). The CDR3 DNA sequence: TGTGCCAGCAGCCCCGAGTGGCTAGTCGATGAGCAGTTCTTC. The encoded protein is CASSPEWLVDEQFF.

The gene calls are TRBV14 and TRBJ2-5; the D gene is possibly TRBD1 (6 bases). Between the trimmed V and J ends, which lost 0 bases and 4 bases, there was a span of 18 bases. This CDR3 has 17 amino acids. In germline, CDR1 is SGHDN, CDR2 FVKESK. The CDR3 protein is CASSQDPPQGTRETQYF. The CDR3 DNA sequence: TGTGCCAGCAGCCAAGACCCCCCACAGGGTACACGAGAGACCCAGTACTTC.

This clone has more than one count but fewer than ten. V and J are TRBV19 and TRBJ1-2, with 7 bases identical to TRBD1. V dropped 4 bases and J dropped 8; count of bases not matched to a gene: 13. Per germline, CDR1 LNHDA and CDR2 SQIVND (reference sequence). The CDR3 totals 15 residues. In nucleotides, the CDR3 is TGTGCCAGTAGTAGGGACTCACAGGGGATCTACGGCTACACCTTC. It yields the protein CASSRDSQGIYGYTF.

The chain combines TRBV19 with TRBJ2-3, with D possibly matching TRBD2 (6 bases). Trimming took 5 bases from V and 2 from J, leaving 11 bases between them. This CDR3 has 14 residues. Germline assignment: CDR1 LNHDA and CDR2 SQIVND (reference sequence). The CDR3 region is CASSFERATDTQYF. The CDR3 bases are TGTGCCAGTAGTTTTGAGCGGGCCACAGATACGCAGTATTTT.

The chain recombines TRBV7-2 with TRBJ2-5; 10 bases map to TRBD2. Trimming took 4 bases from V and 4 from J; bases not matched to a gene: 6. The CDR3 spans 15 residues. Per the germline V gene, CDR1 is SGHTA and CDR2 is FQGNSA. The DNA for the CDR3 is TGTGCCAGCAGCTCTAGCGGGGGAAAGGGAGAGACCCAGTACTTC. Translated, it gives CASSSSGGKGETQYF.